What follows are 26 T cell receptor beta chains derived from one specimen sequenced in a study of cytomegalovirus exposure and HLA in healthy donors. 13 Jbeta primers and 60 Vbeta primers were used for the PCR. Sequencing used immunoSEQ multiplex PCR; TCRdb keeps in-frame clones, though not all of them. The table lists 150,000 to 200,000 clones, more than 70% of them singletons. Sequencing input: PBMCs. Source of these receptors: a male donor in good health and CMV-seronegative.

This chain uses TRBV28 with TRBJ2-7; D might be TRBD2 (5 bases). V was trimmed by 2 bases and J by 0 bases, leaving 8 bases between them. CDR3 length: 14 amino acids. The germline V gene has CDR1 MDHEN and CDR2 SYDVKM. CDR3 in DNA: TGTGCCAGCAGTTTAAGCGGACCCTCCTACGAGCAGTACTTC. It translates to CASSLSGPSYEQYF.

V gene TRBV27 combines with J gene TRBJ2-1; TRBD2 aligns across 14 bases. CDR1 and CDR2 (germline): MNHEY, SMNVEV (reference sequence). Trimming cost V 7 bases and J 3 bases; bases outside gene matches: 11. CDR3 size: 18 residues. CDR3 in DNA: TGTGCCAGCACCCCGACTAGCGGGAGGGGCATCCACTACAATGAGCAGTTCTTC. This codes for CASTPTSGRGIHYNEQFF.

This rearrangement joins TRBV28 to TRBJ2-7; TRBD1 aligns across 7 bases. This CDR3 is built from 15 residues. Per the germline V gene, CDR1 is MDHEN and CDR2 is SYDVKM. V shed 5 bases and J 6 bases; nucleotides not matched to a gene: 13. The CDR3, as DNA: TGTGCCAGCAGTCCCCCCTGGACAGGAGCCGCCGAGCAGTACTTC. Its protein product is CASSPPWTGAAEQYF.

The rearrangement uses TRBV28 and TRBJ2-5, with D hard to call. Germline V gene sequence: CDR1 MDHEN, CDR2 SYDVKM. The CDR3 runs to 13 residues. V lost 2 bases, J lost 5 bases, and 9 bases lay in between. The CDR3 DNA sequence: TGTGCCAGCAGTTTAGAAAGTCAGGAGACCCAGTACTTC. The encoded protein is CASSLESQETQYF.

V and J are TRBV19 and TRBJ2-1; D is perhaps TRBD2 (5 bases). Between the trimmed V and J ends, which lost 8 bases and 2 bases, there was a span of 10 bases. CDR1 LNHDA and CDR2 SQIVND come from the germline V gene (reference sequence). The CDR3 runs 13 residues. CDR3 in DNA: TGTGCCAGTTCAGCCGGGGCCTACAATGAGCAGTTCTTC. It yields the protein CASSAGAYNEQFF.

The V and J genes are TRBV5-1 and TRBJ2-7, with D maybe TRBD1 (5 bases). Trimming left V 2 bases short and J 0 bases short, with 12 bases between. In germline, CDR1 is SGHRS, CDR2 YFSETQ. The CDR3 spans 15 residues. CDR3 DNA: TGCGCCAGCAGCTTTCTGGCAGGGAACTCCTACGAGCAGTACTTC. Its protein product is CASSFLAGNSYEQYF.

J is TRBJ1-5 and V is TRBV6-5; TRBD1 might be the D (6 bases). Germline V CDR1 and CDR2: MNHEY, SVGAGI. The CDR3 loop spans 15 amino acids. V gave up 3 bases and J gave up 3 bases, with 12 bases separating them. The CDR3 DNA is TGTGCCAGCAGTTATGGGAGGGGGTTCAATCAGCCCCAGCATTTT. Translating gives CASSYGRGFNQPQHF.

The chain couples TRBV6-1 to TRBJ2-2, with a weak D call TRBD1 (5 bases). Germline loops: CDR1 MNHNS, CDR2 SASEGT. The CDR3 is 16 residues long. V lost 2 bases and J lost 1, with 11 bases in between. DNA for the CDR3: TGTGCCAGCAGTGAATACGGCAGGGTGAACACCGGGGAGCTGTTTTTT. Translating gives CASSEYGRVNTGELFF.

This clone turned up a few times. An end of the junction differs from the germline gene, which may be a read error. The chain recombines TRBV7-3 with TRBJ1-1; D is unresolved. CDR1 is SGHTA and CDR2 is FQGTGA in the germline V gene. This CDR3 has 14 residues. In DNA form, the CDR3 reads TGTGCCAGCAGCCGCGGGATAAAGAACAGTGAAGCTTTCTTT. Encoded protein: CASSRGIKNSEAFF.

The genes are TRBV4-1 and TRBJ2-4; 7 bases are shared with TRBD1. CDR1 MGHRA and CDR2 YSYEKL come from the germline V gene. V gave up 0 bases and J gave up 3 bases; unmatched junction bases: 11. CDR3 length equals 18 residues. The CDR3 spells CASSQESATGVGKNIQYF. The DNA for the CDR3 is TGCGCCAGCAGCCAAGAGTCGGCTACAGGGGTCGGCAAAAACATTCAGTACTTC.

The rearrangement links TRBV29-1 to TRBJ2-3, with D possibly matching TRBD2 (5 bases). CDR1 is SQVTM, CDR2 ANQGSEA, per germline. The CDR3 spans 11 residues. The V gene lost 7 bases and the J gene lost 4 bases, with 9 bases spanning the gap. The CDR3 loop is CSAEGPDTQYF. CDR3 in DNA: TGCAGCGCCGAGGGCCCAGATACGCAGTATTTT.

This clone was detected once. The J gene is TRBJ2-1, the V gene TRBV7-2, with TRBD2 matching over 7 bases. CDR1 is SGHTA and CDR2 is FQGNSA in the germline V gene. V shed 4 bases and J 4 bases; nucleotides not matched to a gene: 10. The CDR3 loop spans 16 amino acids. Written as DNA, the CDR3 is TGTGCCAGCAGCTCGGGCCCTCGCGGGGGATACAATGAGCAGTTCTTC. Translated, it gives CASSSGPRGGYNEQFF.

V usage is TRBV28 and J usage is TRBJ2-4; 10 nucleotides agree with TRBD1. Trimming took 5 bases from V and 7 from J; bases not matched to a gene: 5. Germline V gene lookup returns CDR1 MDHEN and CDR2 SYDVKM. There are 14 residues in the CDR3. The CDR3 is CASSPRQGANIQYF. CDR3 in DNA: TGTGCCAGCAGTCCCCGACAGGGGGCCAACATTCAGTACTTC.

This sequence joins TRBV6-6 and TRBJ2-5; D perhaps matches TRBD1 (5 bases). V dropped 5 bases and J dropped 10 bases, with 26 bases sitting between them. Germline CDR1 is MNHNY and CDR2 is SVGAGI (reference sequence). The CDR3 has 16 amino acids. For the CDR3, the DNA is TGTGCCAGCAGTCCCTTGGGGCAGCCGTTGTCATTTAACCAGTACTTC. It specifies CASSPLGQPLSFNQYF.

This clone was observed a single time. J is TRBJ2-2 and V is TRBV6-6; TRBD1 matches 7 bases. V gave up 10 bases and J gave up 5 bases; unmatched junction bases: 10. CDR1 and CDR2 (germline): MNHNY, SVGAGI (reference sequence). The CDR3 loop spans 14 amino acids. The CDR3 loop reads CATRSGGRTGELFF. The CDR3 bases are TGTGCCACGAGATCAGGGGGACGGACCGGGGAGCTGTTTTTT.

The chain has TRBV2 and TRBJ2-1; D perhaps matches TRBD2 (6 bases). The CDR3 extends over 15 amino acids. V was trimmed by 5 bases and J by 7 bases, leaving 18 bases between them. Germline CDR1 is SNHLY and CDR2 is FYNNEI. The CDR3 coding sequence is TGTGCCAGCAGTCCCTGGAGGGGAGAAGATAATGAGCAGTTCTTC. This encodes CASSPWRGEDNEQFF.

This clone has a handful of counts. The rearrangement joins TRBV27 to TRBJ2-7; D ambiguous. V lost 4 bases to trimming and J lost 1 base, with 14 bases between them. The CDR3 has 15 residues. Germline CDR1 reads MNHEY; CDR2 reads SMNVEV (reference sequence). CDR3 protein: CASSSKYVPSYEQYF. The CDR3 region has the DNA TGTGCCAGCAGTTCTAAATACGTTCCATCCTACGAGCAGTACTTC.

This chain connects TRBV18 to TRBJ1-5; 9 nucleotides agree with TRBD1. Germline trimming cut 3 bases from V and 6 bases from J; bases unmatched to any gene: 9. Germline assignment: CDR1 KGHSH and CDR2 LQKENI. This CDR3 region has 16 residues. The CDR3 reads CASSPDRGSSGQPQHF. Written as DNA, the CDR3 is TGTGCCAGCTCACCGGACAGGGGATCTTCGGGTCAGCCCCAGCATTTT.

This clone was counted only a few times. V and J are TRBV5-4 and TRBJ2-3; the match to TRBD2 covers 7 bases. V lost 4 bases, J lost 3 bases, and 8 bases stayed unmatched. Per the germline V gene, CDR1 is SGHNT and CDR2 is YYREEE (reference sequence). This CDR3 has 15 residues. For the CDR3, the DNA is TGTGCCAGCAGCCCGCCTGGGAGGGCTACAGATACGCAGTATTTT. The encoded protein is CASSPPGRATDTQYF. The complete variable domain, with remaining parts taken from reference TRBV5-4 and TRBJ2-3, reads ETGVTQSPTHLIKTRGQQVTLRCSSQSGHNTVSWYQQALGQGPQFIFQYYREEENGRGNFPPRFSGLQFPNYSSELNVNALELDDSALYLCASSPPGRATDTQYFGPGTRLTVL.

V usage is TRBV19 and J usage is TRBJ1-1; a weak D match, TRBD1 (6 bases). The V and J ends lost 6 bases and 4 bases respectively, with 9 bases between them. CDR1 and CDR2 from the germline V gene are LNHDA and SQIVND (reference sequence). The CDR3 is 12 residues long. The chain's CDR3 is CASREGGTEAFF. CDR3 DNA: TGTGCCAGTAGAGAAGGGGGCACTGAAGCTTTCTTT. The entire variable domain, with the rest obtained from reference TRBV19 and TRBJ1-1, is as follows: DGGITQSPKYLFRKEGQNVTLSCEQNLNHDAMYWYRQDPGQGLRLIYYSQIVNDFQKGDIAEGYSVSREKKESFPLTVTSAQKNPTAFYLCASREGGTEAFFGQGTRLTVV.

About this clone itself: Other nucleotide sequences in the sample specify the same CDR3. The chain joins TRBV28 to TRBJ1-1; D unresolved. V lost 2 bases to trimming and J lost 0 bases, with 7 bases between them. This CDR3 has 14 amino acids. Germline CDR1 reads MDHEN; CDR2 reads SYDVKM. The DNA for the CDR3 is TGTGCCAGCAGTTTAGGAGGGTTGAACACTGAAGCTTTCTTT. Residues: CASSLGGLNTEAFF.

The chain has TRBV7-2 and TRBJ1-5; 9 nucleotides match TRBD1. Germline V CDR1 and CDR2: SGHTA, FQGNSA. CDR3 size: 16 residues. V lost 4 bases and J lost 3; bases outside the gene matches: 7. The CDR3 spells CASSSGGTGYNQPQHF. The CDR3 DNA reads TGTGCCAGCAGCTCTGGAGGGACAGGGTACAATCAGCCCCAGCATTTT.

The rearrangement uses TRBV19 and TRBJ2-5; TRBD1 aligns across 7 bases. The DNA matches TRBJ2-7 better at its end, which makes the J call doubtful. The CDR3 totals 16 residues. Per germline, CDR1 LNHDA and CDR2 SQIVND (reference sequence). CDR3 bases: TGTGCCAGTAGCACAGACCGGGACAGCCTTTCCTACGAGCAGTACTTC. Translation gives CASSTDRDSLSYEQYF.

The chain links TRBV27 to TRBJ1-1, with D unclear. Germline V gene sequence: CDR1 MNHEY, CDR2 SMNVEV (reference sequence). The germline V and J ends were trimmed by 2 bases and 3 bases, with 13 bases remaining between them. The CDR3 loop spans 15 amino acids. DNA of the CDR3: TGTGCCAGCAGTTTAAGACAATATGTTGACACTGAAGCTTTCTTT. Translating gives CASSLRQYVDTEAFF.

The V and J genes are TRBV4-1 and TRBJ1-1, with TRBD1 identical over 8 bases. V dropped 0 bases and J dropped 4; count of bases not matched to a gene: 1. The length of the CDR3 is 14 residues. Germline V gives CDR1 MGHRA, CDR2 YSYEKL. The CDR3 DNA reads as TGCGCCAGCAGCCAAGATGACAGGGGCACTGAAGCTTTCTTT. As protein: CASSQDDRGTEAFF.

This clone has a handful of counts. The chain links TRBV7-9 to TRBJ2-5; D not certain. The V gene lost 2 bases and the J gene lost 2 bases, with 6 bases spanning the gap. The CDR3 loop spans 13 amino acids. The germline gives CDR1 SEHNR, CDR2 FQNEAQ (reference sequence). CDR3 sequence reads: CASSLNQQETQYF. The CDR3 region has the DNA TGTGCCAGCAGCTTAAATCAACAAGAGACCCAGTACTTC.